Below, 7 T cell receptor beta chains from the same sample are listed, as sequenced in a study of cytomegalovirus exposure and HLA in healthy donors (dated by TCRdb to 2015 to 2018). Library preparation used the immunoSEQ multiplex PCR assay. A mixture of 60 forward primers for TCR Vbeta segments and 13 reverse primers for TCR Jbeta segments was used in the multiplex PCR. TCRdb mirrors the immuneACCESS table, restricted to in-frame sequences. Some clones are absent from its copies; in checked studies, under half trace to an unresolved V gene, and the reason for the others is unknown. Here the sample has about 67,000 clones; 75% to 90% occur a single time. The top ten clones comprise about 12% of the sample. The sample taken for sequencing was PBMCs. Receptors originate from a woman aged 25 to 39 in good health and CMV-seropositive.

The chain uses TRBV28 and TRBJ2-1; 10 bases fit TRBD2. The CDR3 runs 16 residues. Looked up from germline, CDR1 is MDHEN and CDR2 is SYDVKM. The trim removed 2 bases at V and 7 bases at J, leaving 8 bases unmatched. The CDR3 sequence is CASSLPSGRGKNEQFF. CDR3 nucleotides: TGTGCCAGCAGTTTACCCAGCGGGAGGGGTAAGAATGAGCAGTTCTTC.

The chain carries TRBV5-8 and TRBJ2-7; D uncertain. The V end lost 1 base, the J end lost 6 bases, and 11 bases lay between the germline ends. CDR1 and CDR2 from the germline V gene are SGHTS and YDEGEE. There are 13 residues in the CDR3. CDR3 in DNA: TGTGCCAGCAGCTTGTTTCAGGCCCTCGAGCAGTACTTC. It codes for CASSLFQALEQYF.

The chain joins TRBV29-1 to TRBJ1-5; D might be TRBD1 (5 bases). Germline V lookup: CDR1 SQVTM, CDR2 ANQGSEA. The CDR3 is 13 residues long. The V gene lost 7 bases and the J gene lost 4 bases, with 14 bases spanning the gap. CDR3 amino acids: CSATGGTNQPQHF. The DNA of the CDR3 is TGCAGCGCGACGGGGGGGACGAATCAGCCCCAGCATTTT.

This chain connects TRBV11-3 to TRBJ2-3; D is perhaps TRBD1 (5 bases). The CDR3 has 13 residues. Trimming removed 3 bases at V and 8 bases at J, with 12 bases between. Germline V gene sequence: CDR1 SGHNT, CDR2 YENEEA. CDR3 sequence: CASSFSFRGTQYF. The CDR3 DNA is TGTGCCAGCAGCTTCTCGTTTAGGGGTACGCAGTATTTT.

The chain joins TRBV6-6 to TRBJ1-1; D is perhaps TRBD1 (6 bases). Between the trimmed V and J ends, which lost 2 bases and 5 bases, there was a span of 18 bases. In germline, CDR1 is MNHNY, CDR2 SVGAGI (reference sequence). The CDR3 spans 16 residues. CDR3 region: CASSYRPGARLTEAFF. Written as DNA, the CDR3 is TGTGCCAGCAGTTACAGGCCAGGGGCCAGACTGACTGAAGCTTTCTTT.

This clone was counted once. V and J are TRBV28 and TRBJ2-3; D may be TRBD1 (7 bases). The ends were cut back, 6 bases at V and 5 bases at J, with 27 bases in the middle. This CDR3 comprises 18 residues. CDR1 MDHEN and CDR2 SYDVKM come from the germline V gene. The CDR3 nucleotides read TGTGCCAGCAGCTTTCAGGGGGGCCATTTCACAACGGGAGATACGCAGTATTTT. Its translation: CASSFQGGHFTTGDTQYF.

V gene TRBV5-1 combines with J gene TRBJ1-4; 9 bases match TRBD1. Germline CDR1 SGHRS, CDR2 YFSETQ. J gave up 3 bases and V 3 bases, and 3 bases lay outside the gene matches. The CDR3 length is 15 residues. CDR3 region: CASSSQGASNEKLFF. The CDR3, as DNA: TGCGCCAGCAGCTCACAGGGGGCTTCTAATGAAAAACTGTTTTTT.